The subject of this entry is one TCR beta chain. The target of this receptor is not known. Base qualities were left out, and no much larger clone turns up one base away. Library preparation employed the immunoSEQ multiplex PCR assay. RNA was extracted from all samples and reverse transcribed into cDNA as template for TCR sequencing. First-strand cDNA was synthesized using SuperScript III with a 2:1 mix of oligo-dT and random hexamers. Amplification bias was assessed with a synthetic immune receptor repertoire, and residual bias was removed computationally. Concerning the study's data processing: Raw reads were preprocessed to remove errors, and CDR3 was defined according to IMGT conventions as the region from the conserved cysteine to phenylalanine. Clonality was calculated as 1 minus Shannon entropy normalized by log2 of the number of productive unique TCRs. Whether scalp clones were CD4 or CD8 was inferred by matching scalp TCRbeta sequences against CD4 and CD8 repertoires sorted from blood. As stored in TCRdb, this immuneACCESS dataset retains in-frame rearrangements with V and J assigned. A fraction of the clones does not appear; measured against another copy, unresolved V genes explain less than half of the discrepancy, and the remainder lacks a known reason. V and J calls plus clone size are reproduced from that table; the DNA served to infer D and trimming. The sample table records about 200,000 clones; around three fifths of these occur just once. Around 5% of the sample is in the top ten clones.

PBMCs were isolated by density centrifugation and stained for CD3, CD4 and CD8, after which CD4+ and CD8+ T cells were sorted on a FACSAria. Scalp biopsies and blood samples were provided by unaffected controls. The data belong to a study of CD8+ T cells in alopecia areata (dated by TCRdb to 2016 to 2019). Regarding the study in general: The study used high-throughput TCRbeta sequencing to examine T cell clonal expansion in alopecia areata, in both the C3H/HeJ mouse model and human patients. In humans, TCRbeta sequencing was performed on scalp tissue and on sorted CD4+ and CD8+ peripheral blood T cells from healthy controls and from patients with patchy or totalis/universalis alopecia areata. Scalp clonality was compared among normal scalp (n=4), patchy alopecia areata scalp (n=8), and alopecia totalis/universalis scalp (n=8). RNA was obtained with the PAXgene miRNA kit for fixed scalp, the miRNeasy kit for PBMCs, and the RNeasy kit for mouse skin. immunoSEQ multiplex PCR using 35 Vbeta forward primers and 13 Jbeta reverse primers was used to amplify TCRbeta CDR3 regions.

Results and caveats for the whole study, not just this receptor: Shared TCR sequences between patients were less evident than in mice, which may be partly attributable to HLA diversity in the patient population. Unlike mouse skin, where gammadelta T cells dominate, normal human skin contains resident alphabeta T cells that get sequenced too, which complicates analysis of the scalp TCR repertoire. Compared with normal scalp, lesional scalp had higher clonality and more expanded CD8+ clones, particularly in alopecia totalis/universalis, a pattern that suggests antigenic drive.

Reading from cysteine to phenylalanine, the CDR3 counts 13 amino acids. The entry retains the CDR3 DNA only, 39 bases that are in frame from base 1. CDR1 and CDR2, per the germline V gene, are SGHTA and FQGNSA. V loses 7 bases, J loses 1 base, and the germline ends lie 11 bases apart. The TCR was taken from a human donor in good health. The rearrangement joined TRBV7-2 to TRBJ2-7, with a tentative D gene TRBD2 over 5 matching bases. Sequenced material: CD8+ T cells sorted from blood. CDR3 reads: CASTTGESYEQYF. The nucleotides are TGTGCCAGCACCACCGGGGAATCCTACGAGCAGTACTTC.